The following is a T cell receptor (beta chain) sequence with its context. Its target is unknown. CDR3 length equals 15 residues. This sample is part of a study of T cells in localized non-small cell lung cancer. Study-wide points: A median of roughly 57 clones ranked among the top 100 in tumor appeared in adjacent lung. Only one tumor region was sequenced, so heterogeneity remains possible. Uninvolved adjacent lung had more T cell clonality than any other tissue, topping tumor.

Clones were read by immunoSEQ multiplex PCR, and TCRdb kept only the in-frame ones, dropping some. The sample lists 45,000 to 65,000 clones, roughly 80% occurring once. The chain joins TRBV21-1 to TRBJ2-3; TRBD2, the table's D call, was not compared with the DNA. TRBV21-1 represents a pseudogene. The origin of this receptor is a woman between 40 and 69 years old with stage II lung adenocarcinoma. The specimen was PBMCs, collected before any cancer treatment. The CDR3 sequence: CASSKNRRFTDTQYF. CDR3 bases: TGTGCCAGCAGCAAAAATAGGCGGTTCACAGATACGCAGTATTTT.